What follows is one TCR beta chain and its context. Unique molecular identifiers were built into the TCRbeta library. MiXCR, run by TCRdb on the PCR reads, gives a single entry per CDR3 protein. Of roughly 300,000 distinct CDR3 sequences listed, 9.5% to 10% were seen once; the top ten hold roughly 9.1%. The sample comes from a study of T-cell reconstitution after alpha-beta-depleted transplantation in children. This sequence originates from a human donor who donated a stem cell graft to a child with SCID. The sample was PBMCs from the stem cell graft donor, taken from the stem cell graft.

The CDR3 DNA sequence: TGCAGTGCTAGAGGAAACAGGGGGATCACTTTCTTT. It encodes CSARGNRGITFF. The chain combines TRBV20-1 with TRBJ1-1, with 8 bases lining up with TRBD1. This CDR3 spans 12 amino acids. Germline values: CDR1 DFQATT, CDR2 SNEGSKA (reference sequence). J gave up 12 bases and V 1 base, and 7 bases lay outside the gene matches.